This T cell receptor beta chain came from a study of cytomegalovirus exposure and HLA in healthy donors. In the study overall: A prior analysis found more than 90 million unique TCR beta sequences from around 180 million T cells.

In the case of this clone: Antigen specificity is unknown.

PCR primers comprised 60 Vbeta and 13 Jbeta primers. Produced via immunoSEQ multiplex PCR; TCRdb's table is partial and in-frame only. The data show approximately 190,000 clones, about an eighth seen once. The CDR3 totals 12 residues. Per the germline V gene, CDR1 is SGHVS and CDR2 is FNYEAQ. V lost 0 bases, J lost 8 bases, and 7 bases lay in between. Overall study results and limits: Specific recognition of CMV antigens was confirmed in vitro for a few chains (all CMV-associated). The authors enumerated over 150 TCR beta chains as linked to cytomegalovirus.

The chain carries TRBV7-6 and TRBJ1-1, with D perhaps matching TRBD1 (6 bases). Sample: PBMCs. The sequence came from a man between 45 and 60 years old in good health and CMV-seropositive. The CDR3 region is CASSLAGTEAFF. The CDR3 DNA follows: TGTGCCAGCAGCTTAGCTGGGACAGAAGCTTTCTTT.